This TCR beta chain derives from a study of blood T cell repertoires in COVID-19. Study information: Samples taken during acute and convalescent COVID-19 were collected in the United States, Italy and Spain. PBMCs, B-cell-depleted T cells, or T cells provided the cDNA or gDNA that made up the material.

Original processing notes: Cell counts per sample came from amplifying reference gene primers. Using immunoSEQ multiplex PCR, the repertoire was profiled, and TCRdb retains in-frame clones only, with some absent. The DNA gave D and trimming, while V, J and clone size come from that table. The top ten clones hold nearly 5% of a sample with roughly 260,000 clones, 70% to 85% of them seen once. The CDR3 consists of 13 residues. Germline loops: CDR1 GTSNPN, CDR2 SVGIG (reference sequence). V was trimmed by 2 bases and J by 8 bases, leaving 12 bases between them. Sequenced sample: peripheral blood. The chain carries TRBV30 and TRBJ1-4; D perhaps matches TRBD1 (6 bases). This TCR derives from a woman over 75 with active or convalescent COVID-19. DNA for the CDR3: TGTGCCTGGAGTAGGTCCAGGGGCGAAAAACTGTTTTTT. Amino acid sequence: CAWSRSRGEKLFF.